This T cell receptor beta chain comes out of a study of Ad26.COV2.S vaccination and SARS-CoV-2 variants. Regarding treatment: 15 to 20 received Ad26.COV2.S at low or high dose, single or two shots; about 5 received placebo; per-sample allocation not given. Samples were taken on day 63 after the first vaccine or placebo injection. Only in-frame clones appear in the TCRdb table, and some are missing; sequencing was by immunoSEQ multiplex PCR. Among some 390,000 clones, about 91% were seen once, and the ten largest hold around 1.8%. This CDR3 comprises 13 residues. Germline CDR1 reads MNHEY; CDR2 reads SVGAGI. V shed 7 bases and J shed 2 bases, with 12 bases lying between them.

This sequence was found in a person aged 18-65 years who received the Ad26.COV2.S COVID-19 vaccine or a placebo. This sequence joins TRBV6-5 and TRBJ2-7, with D perhaps matching TRBD1 (5 bases). The sequences come from peripheral blood, collected in a trial of Ad26.COV2.S vaccine versus placebo. DNA for the CDR3: TGTGCCAGCAAGGGCGGACATACCTACGAGCAGTACTTC. Amino acid sequence: CASKGGHTYEQYF.